This TCR beta chain stems from a study of T cell repertoires in cytomegalovirus infection. This CDR3 contains 13 residues. Germline V gene lookup returns CDR1 KGHSH and CDR2 LQKENI. V shed 2 bases and J shed 1 base, with 5 bases lying between them. This clonotype has only a few counts. Its antigen is undetermined. Each CDR3 protein gets one entry after TCRdb re-called the reads with MiXCR. The sample includes around 110,000 distinct CDR3 sequences, 10% of them seen just once. The chain carries TRBV18 and TRBJ2-5; the D is unclear. Material for sequencing was PBMCs, sequenced either directly or after in vitro stimulation (not recorded which). This receptor was taken from a human donor in good health (CMV status not recorded). Some clones in this sample may be carry-over from other donors' samples. CDR3 region: CASSPTFQETQYF. In DNA, the CDR3 is TGTGCCAGCTCACCAACCTTCCAAGAGACCCAGTACTTC.